Below are 8 T cell receptor beta chains sequenced from a single sample in a study of regulatory T cells in long-lasting Graves disease. iRepertoire HTBI primers and Arm-PCR of CDR3 regions built TCR beta libraries. Using its own MiXCR run on the multiplex PCR reads, TCRdb lists one record per CDR3 protein. The data hold hundreds of thousands of distinct CDR3 sequences, with 16% observed a single time. Indicated time point: newly diagnosed GD, antithyroid drugs for less than 3 months. From RNA extracted from PBMCs, the TCR library was made. This sample also belongs to another study, concerning T cells in Graves' hyperthyroidism and ophthalmopathy.

Sample: peripheral blood mononuclear cells (PBMCs), taken at new diagnosis, from a patient treated with antithyroid drugs. The receptors were gathered from a man aged 40-49 years with Graves disease.

The chain employs TRBV5-1 and TRBJ1-1, with a weak D call TRBD1 (5 bases). Germline V gene sequence: CDR1 SGHRS, CDR2 YFSETQ. Trimming shortened V by 2 bases and J by 3 bases, and 11 bases separated the two germline ends. The CDR3 covers 14 residues. This chain's CDR3 is CASSFVAGHTEAFF. The CDR3 coding sequence is TGCGCCAGCAGCTTCGTAGCGGGGCACACTGAAGCTTTCTTT.

The table lists this clonotype with a count of one. The chain employs TRBV27 and TRBJ2-7; a weak D match, TRBD1 (6 bases). CDR1 and CDR2 (germline): MNHEY, SMNVEV (reference sequence). The V end was cut by 5 bases, the J end by 0 bases, with 11 bases between. This CDR3 contains 14 residues. Written as DNA, the CDR3 is TGTGCCAGCAGTAAAACAGGGAGCTCCTACGAGCAGTACTTC. It encodes CASSKTGSSYEQYF.

This clonotype was seen many times. The chain uses TRBV9 and TRBJ1-1; D is undetermined. Trimming removed 1 base at V and 0 bases at J, with 7 bases between. The CDR3 has 14 amino acids. Germline assignment: CDR1 SGDLS and CDR2 YYNGEE. The CDR3 nucleotides read TGTGCCAGCAGCGTAACGGGTATGAACACTGAAGCTTTCTTT. It yields the protein CASSVTGMNTEAFF.

There are many counts of this clonotype. The chain links TRBV4-1 to TRBJ2-2, with 8 positions matching TRBD1. Germline loops: CDR1 MGHRA, CDR2 YSYEKL. Trimming took 1 base from V and 7 from J; bases not matched to a gene: 5. The CDR3 covers 15 residues. CDR3 loop: CASSQADREHGELFF. The CDR3 nucleotides are TGCGCCAGCAGCCAAGCGGACAGGGAACACGGGGAGCTGTTTTTT.

This clonotype was seen repeatedly, ten times or more. The junction shows a germline mismatch at one end, possibly a read error. The chain is built from TRBV5-1 and TRBJ1-4; a possible D gene is TRBD1 (6 bases). Germline CDR1 reads SGHRS; CDR2 reads YFSETQ. The length of the CDR3 is 17 residues. CDR3 loop: CASSLGPGATTNEKLFF. In nucleotides, the CDR3 is TGTGCCAGCAGCTTGGGTCCAGGGGCCACAACTAATGAAAAACTGTTTTTT.

This clonotype was recorded at least ten times. The chain links TRBV11-2 to TRBJ1-2; 8 bases are a match to TRBD1. V lost 0 bases to trimming and J lost 7 bases; unmatched junction nucleotides: 4. The germline CDR1 and CDR2 sequences are SGHAT and FQNNGV. The CDR3 covers 14 residues. CDR3 protein: CASSLDPGGSGYTF. CDR3 coding DNA: TGTGCCAGCAGCTTAGATCCAGGGGGCTCTGGCTACACCTTC. The full variable domain, with the rest looked up from reference TRBV11-2 and TRBJ1-2, is EAGVAQSPRYKIIEKRQSVAFWCNPISGHATLYWYQQILGQGPKLLIQFQNNGVVDDSQLPKDRFSAERLKGVDSTLKIQPAKLEDSAVYLCASSLDPGGSGYTFGSGTRLTVV.

The chain links TRBV6-1 to TRBJ1-2; TRBD1 aligns across 7 bases. J gave up 5 bases and V 5 bases, and 14 bases lay outside the gene matches. This CDR3 comprises 16 residues. From germline, CDR1 is MNHNS and CDR2 SASEGT. CDR3 nucleotides: TGTGCCAGCAGTCCCCCCCGGAGGGGGCACTGGTATGGCTACACCTTC. This gives the protein CASSPPRRGHWYGYTF.

This chain connects TRBV10-3 to TRBJ2-7, with no clear D. The CDR3 spans 18 residues. Germline V lookup: CDR1 ENHRY, CDR2 SYGVKD. Trimming took 5 bases from V and 1 from J, leaving 24 bases between them. Here the CDR3 DNA reads TGTGCCATCAGTCCCGGTTATTCTGAACAGAGAGTATCCTACGAGCAGTACTTC. It codes for CAISPGYSEQRVSYEQYF.